The 14 T cell receptor beta chains reported below all come from one sample, sequenced in a study of Graves' ophthalmopathy and Graves' hyperthyroidism. Amplified TCR beta CDR3 regions were obtained using RNA transcripts as template. HTBI primers primed a first-round RT-PCR, and a second-round multiplex PCR followed. TCRdb analysed the multiplex PCR reads with MiXCR anew, one entry per CDR3 protein. This table holds around 590,000 distinct CDR3 sequences, under 45% found once. The sequencing sample was made of peripheral blood or thyroid tissue (not recorded which). All receptors come from an adult man with Graves' hyperthyroidism.

The chain is built from TRBV5-4 and TRBJ2-2; TRBD1 is a possible D gene (6 bases). The germline gives CDR1 SGHNT, CDR2 YYREEE (reference sequence). This CDR3 has 15 amino acids. V was pared by 5 bases and J by 8 bases, with 19 bases between. As DNA, the CDR3 is TGTGCCAGCAGTCGTGACAGGCCCCAGGTTGGGGAGCTGTTTTTT. Protein product: CASSRDRPQVGELFF.

In its sample, this clonotype was seen once. Germline and junction disagree at one end, which may indicate a read error. This CDR3 reads CASSPRITDTQYF. CDR3 bases: TGCGCCAGCAGCCCTAGGATCACAGATACGCAGTACTTC. The rearrangement links TRBV7-3 to TRBJ2-5; unclear D gene. Germline assignment: CDR1 SGHTA and CDR2 FQGTGA. The CDR3 sequence is 13 residues long.

V gene TRBV7-9 combines with J gene TRBJ2-7; weak D call: TRBD2 (6 bases). The J call may be incorrect, as the DNA end agrees better with TRBJ2-4. This CDR3 is 14 amino acids long. CDR1 and CDR2 (germline): SEHNR, FQNEAQ (reference sequence). The CDR3 loop is CASRPGLAKNIQYF. CDR3 nucleotide sequence: TGTGCCAGCAGGCCGGGACTAGCCAAAAACATTCAGTACTTC.

There are many counts of this clonotype. The V gene is TRBV7-8, the J gene TRBJ1-5, with D possibly being TRBD1 (6 bases). Germline V gene data show CDR1 as SGHVS and CDR2 as FQNEAQ. CDR3 length: 14 amino acids. V lost 5 bases and J lost 6, with 14 bases in between. The CDR3 loop reads CASSSQGTGQPQHF. In DNA form, the CDR3 reads TGTGCCAGCAGCAGTCAGGGGACTGGTCAGCCCCAGCATTTT.

This clonotype was found many times. The V and J genes are TRBV12-3 or TRBV12-4 and TRBJ1-4; TRBD1 matches at 8 bases. The CDR3 has 13 residues. V was clipped by 5 bases and J by 10 bases; unmatched bases: 6. CDR3 sequence: CASSPRGQGKLFF. The CDR3 DNA reads TGTGCCAGCAGTCCCAGAGGACAGGGAAAACTGTTTTTT.

This clonotype was picked up one time. The rearrangement joins TRBV18 to TRBJ1-2; D unclear. The CDR3 extends over 13 amino acids. The germline V gene encodes CDR1 KGHSH and CDR2 LQKENI. Trimming took 4 bases from V and 9 from J, leaving 15 bases between them. The CDR3 DNA is TGTGCCAGCTCACAGGAGAGGAGTAGTAGCTACACCTTC. This codes for CASSQERSSSYTF. The complete variable domain, with remaining parts taken from reference TRBV18 and TRBJ1-2, reads NAGVMQNPRHLVRRRGQEARLRCSPMKGHSHVYWYRQLPEEGLKFMVYLQKENIIDESGMPKERFSAEFPKEGPSILRIQQVVRGDSAAYFCASSQERSSSYTFGSGTRLTVV.

The chain has TRBV30 and TRBJ2-2, with D possibly TRBD1 on 6 matching bases. CDR3 length equals 13 residues. Deletions cut 8 bases from V and 8 bases from J, with 18 bases between. Germline assignment: CDR1 GTSNPN and CDR2 SVGIG (reference sequence). The CDR3 spells CAGGQGGRGELFF. The CDR3 region has the DNA TGTGCCGGGGGCCAGGGTGGACGGGGGGAGCTGTTTTTT.

This clonotype was recorded at least ten times. As DNA, the CDR3 is TGTGCCAGCGGGGGACACTATAATTCACCCCTCCACTTT. It is translated as CASGGHYNSPLHF. The chain carries TRBV2 and TRBJ1-6; D possibly corresponds to TRBD1 (6 bases). CDR3 length: 13 residues. Germline V lookup: CDR1 SNHLY, CDR2 FYNNEI. Trimming removed 8 bases at V and 3 bases at J, with 8 bases between.

Written as DNA, the CDR3 is TGTGCCAGCAGCTTCCGGGACAAGTACTACGAGCAGTACTTC. Translation gives CASSFRDKYYEQYF. The chain links TRBV7-9 to TRBJ2-7, with D tentatively TRBD1 (6 bases). The germline V gene encodes CDR1 SEHNR and CDR2 FQNEAQ (reference sequence). CDR3 length: 14 amino acids. The ends were cut back, 3 bases at V and 3 bases at J, with 12 bases in the middle. Looking up the rest from reference TRBV7-9 and TRBJ2-7 gives the full variable domain: DTGVSQNPRHKITKRGQNVTFRCDPISEHNRLYWYRQTLGQGPEFLTYFQNEAQLEKSRLLSDRFSAERPKGSFSTLEIQRTEQGDSAMYLCASSFRDKYYEQYFGPGTRLTVT.

The V gene is TRBV12-3 or TRBV12-4, the J gene TRBJ2-7; D is ambiguous. The CDR3 length is 14 residues. V was cut by 5 bases and J by 2 bases, with 13 bases left in between. The CDR3 DNA reads as TGTGCCAGCAGTCTTCGCGATTACACCTACGAGCAGTACTTC. This translates into CASSLRDYTYEQYF.

The J gene is TRBJ1-2, the V gene TRBV19; 8 nucleotides line up with TRBD1. Germline loops: CDR1 LNHDA, CDR2 SQIVND (reference sequence). Unmatched junction bases numbered 10, after V lost 3 bases and J lost 4 bases. This CDR3 region has 16 residues. Written as DNA, the CDR3 is TGTGCCAGTAGTATTCCAGGGGGCCGGGAGAGCTATGGCTACACCTTC. It translates to CASSIPGGRESYGYTF. Full variable domain (outside the CDR3, taken from reference TRBV19 and TRBJ1-2): DGGITQSPKYLFRKEGQNVTLSCEQNLNHDAMYWYRQDPGQGLRLIYYSQIVNDFQKGDIAEGYSVSREKKESFPLTVTSAQKNPTAFYLCASSIPGGRESYGYTFGSGTRLTVV.

Details on this clonotype: No conserved phenylalanine or tryptophan is present at the end of the CDR3, so a read error is the likely explanation. The chain recombines TRBV7-6 with TRBJ1-4; perhaps TRBD1 as D (5 bases). The CDR3 covers 13 residues. Deletions cut 1 base from V and 8 bases from J, with 8 bases between. Per germline, CDR1 SGHVS and CDR2 FNYEAQ. This CDR3 is CASSLGGGEKLFC. CDR3 in DNA: TGTGCCAGCAGCTTAGGGGGCGGAGAAAAACTGTTTTGT.

This chain connects TRBV29-1 to TRBJ2-1; D is unclear. The CDR3 runs 12 residues. V was trimmed by 0 bases and J by 6 bases, leaving 6 bases between them. Germline loops: CDR1 SQVTM, CDR2 ANQGSEA. The CDR3 DNA reads as TGCAGCGTTGAAGAATCCCTCAATGAGCAGTTCTTC. Protein sequence: CSVEESLNEQFF.

On this clonotype itself: A much larger clone is a single base away; this may be a read error. The rearrangement uses TRBV6-5 and TRBJ1-1; no reliable D call. Germline lookup yields CDR1 MNHEY and CDR2 SVGAGI. This CDR3 contains 13 residues. CDR3 sequence reads: CANSNKRDTEAFF. The CDR3 nucleotides read TGTGCCAACAGTAACAAAAGGGACACTGAAGCTTTCTTT.